This TCR beta chain derives from a study of blood T cell repertoires in COVID-19. Participants, about 18 to 90 years old, spanned under 25 US areas. Measured with immunoSEQ multiplex PCR; TCRdb has only the in-frame clones, and not every one. Among approximately 250,000 clones listed, 85% to 90% were seen once. The specimen sequenced was PBMCs or T cells enriched from blood (not recorded which). The source is a woman aged 55-75 years in a cohort exposed to, infected with or recovered from COVID-19 (not recorded which).

The CDR3 nucleotides read TGTGCCTGGACCAAAAAAGCGGGAGGGAAAGGTTCGTATCCCTACAATGAGCAGTTCTTC. The encoded protein is CAWTKKAGGKGSYPYNEQFF. V is TRBV30 and J is TRBJ2-1, with 10 bases that match TRBD2. CDR1 and CDR2 from the germline V gene are GTSNPN and SVGIG (reference sequence). The V and J ends lost 4 bases and 2 bases, in that order; junction bases with no gene match: 20. The CDR3 has 20 amino acids.